These T cell receptor beta chains were read from a single sample in a study of blood T cells in healthy people across ages. TCRdb reprocessed the 5' RACE reads with MiXCR, giving one entry per CDR3 protein. Of 710,000 or so distinct CDR3 sequences listed, about 30% are singletons. Sequenced input: blood. The source of these receptors is a woman of 80 years or more in good health. Both conserved end residues are part of each CDR3. D genes are given only for firm matches. Expanded clones get a size class; other rows say once, few or many, or leave the size out.

CDR3,DNA,size,J,V,D
CASSLPGPKKAFF,TGTGCCAGCAGCTTGCCCGGGCCTAAGAAGGCTTTCTTT,few,TRBJ1-1,TRBV7-2,-
CASSLRSEGSYNEQFF,TGTGCCAGCAGCTTAAGATCTGAAGGGTCCTACAATGAGCAGTTCTTC,many,TRBJ2-1,TRBV11-2,-
CASSKQAAKYYEQYF,TGTGCCAGCAGCAAACAGGCAGCAAAGTACTACGAGCAGTACTTC,-,TRBJ2-7,TRBV6-5,-
CASSDYGGGADEQYF,TGTGCCAGCAGCGATTATGGGGGGGGCGCGGACGAGCAGTACTTC,many,TRBJ2-7,TRBV7-2,-
CSARDLRQGESYEQYF,TGCAGTGCTAGAGATTTGAGGCAGGGGGAATCCTACGAGCAGTACTTC,many,TRBJ2-7,TRBV20-1,TRBD1
CASSQPWRGANYGYTF,TGTGCCAGCAGCCAGCCCTGGAGGGGTGCTAACTATGGCTACACCTTC,few,TRBJ1-2,TRBV5-6,-
CSTRDPSGGSNQPQHF,TGCAGTACTAGAGATCCATCCGGGGGGAGCAATCAGCCCCAGCATTTT,once,TRBJ1-5,TRBV20-1,-
CASRGTRGIALGETQYF,TGCGCCAGCAGAGGTACCCGAGGAATAGCACTAGGAGAGACCCAGTACTTC,-,TRBJ2-5,TRBV4-1,-
CASSPTATSSYEQYF,TGTGCCAGCAGCCCCACTGCCACGAGCTCCTACGAGCAGTACTTC,few,TRBJ2-7,TRBV7-2,-
CASSVAPSYEQYF,TGTGCCAGCAGCGTAGCTCCCAGCTACGAGCAGTACTTC,many,TRBJ2-7,TRBV9,-
CATSRERLAGSSYEQYF,TGTGCCACCAGCAGAGAAAGACTAGCGGGGAGCTCCTACGAGCAGTACTTC,many,TRBJ2-7,TRBV15,TRBD2